The 21 T cell receptor beta chains below come from one sample, sequenced in a study of blood T cell repertoires in COVID-19. Libraries were prepared by immunoSEQ multiplex PCR; TCRdb keeps only in-frame clonotypes and omits some of them. The repertoire consists of about 190,000 clones, with approximately 87% occurring once and the leading ten covering around 13%. Sequencing input: peripheral blood. Source of these receptors: a woman in her 70s with COVID-19, enrolled during active disease.

CDR3 sequence: CASSQWTSGVDEQYF. The CDR3 DNA follows: TGTGCCAGCTCACAATGGACTAGCGGAGTCGACGAGCAGTACTTC. V and J are TRBV18 and TRBJ2-7, with 10 positions matching TRBD2. Germline V lookup: CDR1 KGHSH, CDR2 LQKENI. The CDR3 runs 15 residues. The V and J ends lost 4 bases and 5 bases, in that order; junction bases with no gene match: 8.

V and J are TRBV10-3 and TRBJ2-3, with 11 nucleotides matching TRBD2. CDR1 is ENHRY and CDR2 is SYGVKD in the germline V gene. The CDR3 covers 18 residues. J gave up 0 bases and V 4 bases, and 9 bases lay outside the gene matches. The CDR3 sequence: CAISAPAGLAESTDTQYF. The CDR3 nucleotides read TGTGCCATCAGTGCCCCCGCGGGACTAGCGGAGAGCACAGATACGCAGTATTTT.

This clone has more than one count but fewer than ten. The chain joins TRBV10-3 to TRBJ1-5; D gene uncertain. The CDR3 has 16 residues. CDR1 is ENHRY, CDR2 SYGVKD, per germline. Trimming stripped 0 bases from V and 1 base from J, with 10 bases between. CDR3 coding DNA: TGTGCCATCAGTGAGTCAGCGGGTTCGAGCAATCAGCCCCAGCATTTT. Its translation is CAISESAGSSNQPQHF.

A single count supports this clone. This chain links TRBV7-2 with TRBJ2-7, with TRBD1 matching over 8 bases. The V segment lost 3 bases and the J segment 2 bases; nucleotides outside the gene matches: 6. Looked up from germline, CDR1 is SGHTA and CDR2 is FQGNSA. The CDR3 spans 15 residues. The DNA of the CDR3 is TGTGCCAGCAGCTTGACAGGGGCGATACCCTACGAGCAGTACTTC. Its protein is CASSLTGAIPYEQYF.

V gene TRBV4-2 combines with J gene TRBJ2-1, with TRBD2 matching 10 bases. This CDR3 is 17 amino acids long. Germline V gene lookup returns CDR1 LGHNA and CDR2 YNFKEQ. Losses at the gene ends were 1 base for V and 3 bases for J; bases not matched to a gene: 6. CDR3 region: CASSQASSGSRYNEQFF. In DNA, the CDR3 is TGTGCCAGCAGCCAAGCGTCTAGCGGGAGCCGCTACAATGAGCAGTTCTTC.

Comment on this clone: One end of the junction fails to match germline, which may point to a read error. CDR3 protein: CACSEQYEQYF. CDR3 coding DNA: TGTGCCTGCAGCGAACAATACGAGCAGTACTTC. The chain couples TRBV7-2 to TRBJ2-7, with no clear D. CDR3 length equals 11 residues. Per germline, CDR1 SGHTA and CDR2 FQGNSA. Supplemented by reference TRBV7-2 and TRBJ2-7, the full variable domain reads GAGVSQSPSNKVTEKGKDVELRCDPISGHTALYWYRQSLGQGLEFLIYFQGNSAPDKSGLPSDRFSAERTGGSVSTLTIQRTQQEDSAVYLCACSEQYEQYFGPGTRLTVT.

The chain employs TRBV5-1 and TRBJ1-5, with D possibly TRBD1 on 5 matching bases. V was trimmed by 0 bases and J by 7 bases, leaving 20 bases between them. This CDR3 comprises 17 residues. CDR1 and CDR2 from the germline V gene are SGHRS and YFSETQ. CDR3 sequence reads: CASSLGYSGASRQPQHF. For the CDR3, the DNA is TGCGCCAGCAGCTTGGGTTACAGTGGGGCCAGCCGACAGCCCCAGCATTTT.

The chain uses TRBV29-1 and TRBJ2-7, with a possible D match to TRBD1 (5 bases). The CDR3 has 13 residues. V was shortened by 5 bases and J by 5 bases, with 16 bases between the two germline ends. The germline CDR1 and CDR2 sequences are SQVTM and ANQGSEA. The CDR3 DNA sequence: TGCAGCGTTTCCGGGCAGGGTGTCAACGAGCAGTACTTC. Amino acids: CSVSGQGVNEQYF.

The rearrangement links TRBV29-1 to TRBJ1-5, with TRBD1 as a possible D gene (6 bases). Trimming pared 5 bases from V and 4 bases from J, leaving 9 bases between. CDR3 length: 12 residues. The germline V gene encodes CDR1 SQVTM and CDR2 ANQGSEA. As DNA, the CDR3 is TGCAGCGTTTCGGACAGAAATCAGCCCCAGCATTTT. Amino acids: CSVSDRNQPQHF.

CDR3 amino acids: CASSLQGHTETQYF. The CDR3 DNA sequence: TGCGCCAGCAGCTTACAGGGACATACGGAGACCCAGTACTTC. V is TRBV5-1 and J is TRBJ2-5; D is perhaps TRBD1 (6 bases). This CDR3 region has 14 residues. CDR1 and CDR2 (germline): SGHRS, YFSETQ. V was clipped by 2 bases and J by 5 bases, with 13 bases between them.

The J gene is TRBJ2-1, the V gene TRBV5-1; perhaps TRBD1 as D (7 bases). V was cut by 3 bases and J by 0 bases, with 13 bases left in between. This CDR3 contains 16 residues. Looked up from germline, CDR1 is SGHRS and CDR2 is YFSETQ. CDR3 nucleotide sequence: TGCGCCAGCAGCTCGACGGGGGACAGCTCCTACAATGAGCAGTTCTTC. Its protein is CASSSTGDSSYNEQFF.

V usage is TRBV11-2 and J usage is TRBJ2-2; D gene uncertain. CDR1 is SGHAT, CDR2 FQNNGV, per germline. The CDR3 sequence is 15 residues long. V was pared by 1 base and J by 4 bases, with 10 bases between. The CDR3 is CASSLGRGGTGELFF. CDR3 sequence (DNA): TGTGCCAGCAGCTTAGGGAGAGGCGGCACCGGGGAGCTGTTTTTT.

This chain connects TRBV28 to TRBJ1-1; weak D call: TRBD1 (6 bases). V lost 5 bases and J 8 bases, leaving 18 bases between the germline ends. The CDR3 is 14 amino acids. CDR1 and CDR2 from the germline V gene are MDHEN and SYDVKM. The CDR3 DNA sequence: TGTGCCAGCAGTCTTGGACACCGGGACAACGAAGCTTTCTTT. This gives the protein CASSLGHRDNEAFF.

V gene TRBV6-5 combines with J gene TRBJ2-1; 7 bases fit TRBD1. Germline V gene sequence: CDR1 MNHEY, CDR2 SVGAGI. CDR3 length: 15 amino acids. The V and J ends lost 5 bases and 2 bases, in that order; junction bases with no gene match: 6. DNA for the CDR3: TGTGCCAGCAGTAAGGAGGACAGGCCCTACAATGAGCAGTTCTTC. Translating gives CASSKEDRPYNEQFF.

V gene TRBV30 combines with J gene TRBJ1-6, with 9 bases lining up with TRBD1. The CDR3 covers 13 residues. With V trimmed by 5 bases and J by 12 bases, 8 bases remained unmatched. CDR1 and CDR2 from the germline V gene are GTSNPN and SVGIG (reference sequence). The CDR3 loop is CAWGGQGWRPLHF. DNA for the CDR3: TGTGCCTGGGGGGGACAGGGATGGCGACCCCTCCACTTT.

The J gene is TRBJ1-3, the V gene TRBV7-8; no definite D call. Germline V gene sequence: CDR1 SGHVS, CDR2 FQNEAQ. Trimming removed 5 bases from V and 0 bases from J, with 14 bases in between. This CDR3 is 16 amino acids long. CDR3 sequence reads: CASSGGLTSSGNTIYF. In DNA form, the CDR3 reads TGTGCCAGCAGCGGTGGACTGACTAGCTCTGGAAACACCATATATTTT.

This chain joins TRBV5-5 and TRBJ1-4; D remains unclear. The CDR3 sequence is 16 residues long. Trimming pared 4 bases from V and 2 bases from J, leaving 15 bases between. From germline, CDR1 is SGHKS and CDR2 YYEKEE (reference sequence). Written as DNA, the CDR3 is TGTGCCAGCAGCCAGCGGATGGCGCCGACTAATGAAAAACTGTTTTTT. Translation gives CASSQRMAPTNEKLFF.

The V and J genes are TRBV29-1 and TRBJ2-3; 9 bases are a match to TRBD2. The CDR3 runs 13 residues. V was clipped by 6 bases and J by 1 base; unmatched bases: 2. Germline V gives CDR1 SQVTM, CDR2 ANQGSEA. The CDR3 DNA is TGCAGCGTGTGGACTAGCGGCACAGATACGCAGTATTTT. Protein sequence: CSVWTSGTDTQYF.

The V and J genes are TRBV18 and TRBJ2-5; D perhaps matches TRBD1 (6 bases). Between the trimmed V and J ends, which lost 3 bases and 8 bases, there was a span of 16 bases. This CDR3 has 14 residues. The germline V gene encodes CDR1 KGHSH and CDR2 LQKENI. CDR3 loop: CASSPSAGADTQYF. CDR3 nucleotides: TGTGCCAGCTCACCTTCCGCAGGGGCAGACACCCAGTACTTC.

The V call is TRBV5-1, the J call TRBJ2-3; 11 bases line up with TRBD2. Per the germline V gene, CDR1 is SGHRS and CDR2 is YFSETQ. This CDR3 is 16 amino acids long. V shed 4 bases and J 2 bases; nucleotides not matched to a gene: 6. The CDR3 loop is CASSQTSGANTDTQYF. In DNA, the CDR3 is TGCGCCAGCAGCCAGACTAGCGGGGCAAACACAGATACGCAGTATTTT.

This chain connects TRBV19 to TRBJ1-3, with D possibly being TRBD1 (5 bases). The CDR3 is made up of 16 amino acids. Germline lookup yields CDR1 LNHDA and CDR2 SQIVND (reference sequence). Trimming took off 5 bases at V and 4 bases at J, with 18 bases between the two ends. CDR3 sequence reads: CASSLYRSLRGNTIYF. CDR3 coding DNA: TGTGCCAGTAGTCTTTACAGGAGCCTTAGAGGAAACACCATATATTTT.